Following are 12 T cell receptor beta chains from one sample sequenced in a study of T cell responses to AZD1222 COVID-19 vaccine. Some clones are missing from TCRdb's copy, which holds only in-frame ones; the method was immunoSEQ multiplex PCR. This table holds roughly 180,000 clones, 94% found once. The input for sequencing was peripheral blood, taken on day 0 of AZD1222 vaccination. The receptor set was obtained from an adult in good health.

This chain links TRBV19 with TRBJ1-5; 8 nucleotides line up with TRBD1. The J segment lost 6 bases and the V segment lost 0 bases, leaving 1 base of the junction unmatched. The CDR3 spans 14 residues. CDR1 LNHDA and CDR2 SQIVND come from the germline V gene (reference sequence). The CDR3 protein is CASSIETGVQPQHF. The CDR3, as DNA: TGTGCCAGTAGTATAGAGACAGGGGTTCAGCCCCAGCATTTT.

This chain connects TRBV6-2 or TRBV6-3 to TRBJ2-6; a possible D gene is TRBD1 (5 bases). The ends were cut back, 5 bases at V and 0 bases at J, with 8 bases in the middle. Germline V gene lookup returns CDR1 MNHEY and CDR2 SVGEGT. This CDR3 has 15 amino acids. CDR3 bases: TGTGCCAGCAGTCAGGACACCTCTGGGGCCAACGTCCTGACTTTC. This gives the protein CASSQDTSGANVLTF.

This clone has a single count. The CDR3 DNA reads as TGTGCCAGCAGCCAAGACTCGGGACAGGGGGTCCGGGAGACCCAGTACTTC. Protein: CASSQDSGQGVRETQYF. The V call is TRBV4-2, the J call TRBJ2-5, with 11 positions matching TRBD1. The CDR3 totals 17 residues. The germline CDR1 and CDR2 sequences are LGHNA and YNFKEQ. V trimming: 0 bases; J trimming: 5 bases; junction bases outside the gene matches: 8.

V gene TRBV5-6 combines with J gene TRBJ2-5; D is ambiguous. Looked up from germline, CDR1 is SGHDT and CDR2 is YYEEEE. Deletions cut 0 bases from V and 5 bases from J, with 11 bases between. The length of the CDR3 is 14 residues. DNA for the CDR3: TGTGCCAGCAGCTTGGAGGGCCCATGGGAGACCCAGTACTTC. This translates into CASSLEGPWETQYF. Together with reference TRBV5-6 and TRBJ2-5, the CDR3 gives the full variable domain: DAGVTQSPTHLIKTRGQQVTLRCSPKSGHDTVSWYQQALGQGPQFIFQYYEEEERQRGNFPDRFSGHQFPNYSSELNVNALLLGDSALYLCASSLEGPWETQYFGPGTRLLVL.

The chain couples TRBV28 to TRBJ1-6; possible D gene TRBD1, 5 bases. The V gene lost 11 bases and the J gene lost 8 bases, with 22 bases spanning the gap. Germline V gene sequence: CDR1 MDHEN, CDR2 SYDVKM. There are 15 residues in the CDR3. The CDR3 nucleotides read TGTGCCGTAACACGGGGCGGGGAGCTTCATTCACCCCTCCACTTT. Its protein is CAVTRGGELHSPLHF.

J is TRBJ1-2 and V is TRBV5-1; perhaps TRBD1 as D (5 bases). Trimming cost V 3 bases and J 6 bases, with 15 bases left between them. The germline V gene has CDR1 SGHRS and CDR2 YFSETQ. The CDR3 has 14 residues. The CDR3 DNA reads TGCGCCAGCAGCTGGGGACCCGCCTTGGATGGCTACACCTTC. The encoded protein is CASSWGPALDGYTF.

The chain is built from TRBV7-9 and TRBJ1-1; TRBD1 agrees at 8 bases. V lost 8 bases and J lost 5; bases outside the gene matches: 4. Germline assignment: CDR1 SEHNR and CDR2 FQNEAQ (reference sequence). CDR3 length: 12 residues. The CDR3 nucleotides read TGTGCCAGCCGGACAGGGATTACTGAAGCTTTCTTT. Protein product: CASRTGITEAFF.

This chain joins TRBV7-8 and TRBJ1-2, with D perhaps matching TRBD1 (5 bases). CDR3 length: 19 amino acids. CDR1 and CDR2 (germline): SGHVS, FQNEAQ. The V end lost 5 bases, the J end lost 2 bases, and 27 bases lay between the germline ends. The CDR3 DNA sequence: TGTGCCAGCAGCCAAGATACATTCAGGGTCGATTATTCGAACTATGGCTACACCTTC. Its protein product is CASSQDTFRVDYSNYGYTF.

V usage is TRBV19 and J usage is TRBJ2-7; 9 bases agree with TRBD1. The CDR3 is made up of 16 amino acids. J lost 3 bases, V lost 0 bases, and 6 bases had no gene match. CDR1 is LNHDA and CDR2 is SQIVND in the germline V gene (reference sequence). Here the CDR3 DNA reads TGTGCCAGTAGTATAGATCGGGAGACAGGGGGCTACGAGCAGTACTTC. Protein: CASSIDRETGGYEQYF.

The chain employs TRBV4-2 and TRBJ2-3; 8 bases agree with TRBD2. Germline CDR1 LGHNA, CDR2 YNFKEQ. The CDR3 sequence is 19 residues long. V lost 2 bases to trimming and J lost 0 bases; unmatched junction nucleotides: 13. The CDR3 nucleotides read TGTGCCAGCAGCCAACAAGCTGGTAGCGGGACTCAAAGCACAGATACGCAGTATTTT. It specifies CASSQQAGSGTQSTDTQYF.

The chain recombines TRBV5-4 with TRBJ1-2; D might be TRBD1 (6 bases). CDR3 size: 13 residues. CDR1 is SGHNT, CDR2 YYREEE, per germline (reference sequence). Deletions cut 6 bases from V and 0 bases from J, with 9 bases between. The CDR3 coding sequence is TGTGCCAGCACACAGGGAACTAACTATGGCTACACCTTC. Its protein is CASTQGTNYGYTF. The complete variable domain, with remaining parts taken from reference TRBV5-4 and TRBJ1-2, reads ETGVTQSPTHLIKTRGQQVTLRCSSQSGHNTVSWYQQALGQGPQFIFQYYREEENGRGNFPPRFSGLQFPNYSSELNVNALELDDSALYLCASTQGTNYGYTFGSGTRLTVV.

V is TRBV2 and J is TRBJ1-5; D perhaps matches TRBD1 (5 bases). This CDR3 contains 14 residues. The germline CDR1 and CDR2 sequences are SNHLY and FYNNEI. The V and J ends lost 0 bases and 6 bases respectively, with 9 bases between them. CDR3 DNA: TGTGCCAGCAGTGAAGCATCGGGACCTCAGCCCCAGCATTTT. Protein sequence: CASSEASGPQPQHF.